The entry below describes one T cell receptor (beta chain). Its specificity is not known. Germline-derived CDR1 and CDR2 are MNHEY and SVGAGI. The CDR3 length is 15 residues. V lost 0 bases, J lost 4 bases, and 12 bases lay in between. Unique molecular identifiers were built into the TCR beta cDNA libraries. TCRdb independently ran MiXCR on the PCR reads; one entry per CDR3 protein. This sample yields about 800,000 distinct CDR3 sequences, of which about 27% are seen a single time; around 0.56% belongs to the top ten. The source of the sample is a study of post-analysis software for immune sequencing data. Overall study results and limits: TRBV5-6, TRBV5-1 and TRBV20-1 belonged to a set of about 5 TRBV segments that were more frequent in patients than controls.

The TCR sequence derives from a girl aged 5-17 years with multiple sclerosis. Input material: blood. The chain joins TRBV6-5 to TRBJ1-2, with D perhaps TRBD1 (5 bases). CDR3 loop: CASSYSRGESYGYTF. CDR3 in DNA: TGTGCCAGCAGTTACTCGAGAGGGGAGAGCTATGGCTACACCTTC.